Following are 13 T cell receptor beta chains from one sample sequenced in a study of beta chain features in type 1 diabetes. Investigators reverse transcribed all isolated RNA, so they sequenced expressed TCRB transcripts. The table came from immunoSEQ multiplex PCR; TCRdb's copy has only in-frame clones and leaves some out. Of a few hundred thousand clones in the sample, roughly 13% were seen once. These receptors are not linked to any known antigen. Overall study results and limits: Shorter TCRB CDR3s, moderately but significantly so, marked every one of the four CD4+ subsets in Type 1 diabetes patients.

Material for sequencing was naive CD4+ T cells from blood. These receptors came from a woman between 18 and 29 years old with type 1 diabetes.

This clone has just a few counts. The J gene is TRBJ2-5, the V gene TRBV28; unclear D gene. The CDR3 is 13 residues long. Per germline, CDR1 MDHEN and CDR2 SYDVKM. V was pared by 6 bases and J by 5 bases, with 13 bases between. This chain's CDR3 is CASSNQVLETQYF. CDR3 coding DNA: TGTGCCAGCAGCAACCAGGTGTTGGAGACCCAGTACTTC.

This clone has a handful of counts. The V gene is TRBV7-2, the J gene TRBJ1-1; the D is unclear. Germline CDR1 SGHTA, CDR2 FQGNSA. This CDR3 spans 12 amino acids. The ends were cut back, 4 bases at V and 4 bases at J, with 7 bases in the middle. CDR3 sequence reads: CASSSAGTEAFF. For the CDR3, the DNA is TGTGCCAGCAGCTCGGCGGGCACTGAAGCTTTCTTT.

This clone was counted a few times. The V gene is TRBV28, the J gene TRBJ2-3; D is unresolved. This CDR3 has 13 residues. Germline loops: CDR1 MDHEN, CDR2 SYDVKM. With 5 bases removed from V and 0 bases from J, the gap between germline ends came to 6 bases. CDR3 in amino acids: CASSLSSTDTQYF. In DNA, the CDR3 is TGTGCCAGCAGTCTAAGTAGCACAGATACGCAGTATTTT.

This clone has only a few counts. V gene TRBV6-1 combines with J gene TRBJ2-7, with D possibly TRBD1 on 6 matching bases. V was clipped by 8 bases and J by 4 bases, with 18 bases between them. This CDR3 spans 14 amino acids. Germline-derived CDR1 and CDR2 are MNHNS and SASEGT. CDR3 loop: CASSSWGPRYEQYF. CDR3 nucleotide sequence: TGTGCCAGCTCCTCTTGGGGGCCGCGGTACGAGCAGTACTTC.

This clone was observed a handful of times. This chain connects TRBV5-4 to TRBJ2-1; 15 positions agree with TRBD2. The CDR3 is made up of 16 amino acids. The V and J ends lost 3 bases and 7 bases, in that order; junction bases with no gene match: 5. Germline V gives CDR1 SGHNT, CDR2 YYREEE (reference sequence). CDR3 protein: CASSSGLAGGGNEQFF. As DNA, the CDR3 is TGTGCCAGCAGCTCCGGACTAGCGGGAGGGGGGAATGAGCAGTTCTTC.

This chain connects TRBV9 to TRBJ1-2, with no clear D. V was clipped by 3 bases and J by 0 bases, with 6 bases between them. From germline, CDR1 is SGDLS and CDR2 YYNGEE. The CDR3 covers 13 residues. This CDR3 reads CASSDAANYGYTF. In nucleotides, the CDR3 is TGTGCCAGCAGCGACGCAGCTAACTATGGCTACACCTTC. Full variable domain (missing parts from reference TRBV9 and TRBJ1-2): DSGVTQTPKHLITATGQRVTLRCSPRSGDLSVYWYQQSLDQGLQFLIQYYNGEERAKGNILERFSAQQFPDLHSELNLSSLELGDSALYFCASSDAANYGYTFGSGTRLTVV.

This clone has more than one count but fewer than ten. This rearrangement joins TRBV28 to TRBJ2-7, with 8 bases lining up with TRBD1. CDR1 and CDR2 from the germline V gene are MDHEN and SYDVKM. The CDR3 length is 14 residues. J gave up 3 bases and V 6 bases, and 7 bases lay outside the gene matches. As DNA, the CDR3 is TGTGCCAGCAGGACCGGGACAGGCCTCTACGAGCAGTACTTC. Its translation is CASRTGTGLYEQYF.

This sequence joins TRBV29-1 and TRBJ2-2, with 9 bases that match TRBD2. Germline V lookup: CDR1 SQVTM, CDR2 ANQGSEA. This CDR3 is 15 amino acids long. The V and J ends lost 6 bases and 4 bases, in that order; junction bases with no gene match: 9. In DNA form, the CDR3 reads TGCAGCGTCGCCATAGCGGGAGTGGGCACCGGGGAGCTGTTTTTT. Translation gives CSVAIAGVGTGELFF.

The chain links TRBV27 to TRBJ1-1; tentative D call: TRBD1 (5 bases). This CDR3 is 17 amino acids long. Germline lookup yields CDR1 MNHEY and CDR2 SMNVEV (reference sequence). V was cut by 5 bases and J by 2 bases, with 21 bases left in between. As DNA, the CDR3 is TGTGCCAGCAGTACCTCAGGGATACGGGGGATTAACACTGAAGCTTTCTTT. Amino acids: CASSTSGIRGINTEAFF.

This clone was picked up a small number of times. The V gene is TRBV28, the J gene TRBJ2-5; 14 bases map to TRBD2. Germline CDR1 and CDR2: MDHEN and SYDVKM. CDR3 length: 17 residues. The trim removed 4 bases at V and 7 bases at J, leaving 11 bases unmatched. CDR3 nucleotides: TGTGCCAGCAGTTCCTCCGGGACTAGCGGGAGTCTTGGGACCCAGTACTTC. Protein: CASSSSGTSGSLGTQYF.

This clone was detected a few times. The rearrangement joins TRBV30 to TRBJ1-5, with D perhaps TRBD1 (5 bases). V was clipped by 3 bases and J by 0 bases, with 12 bases between them. CDR1 and CDR2 (germline): GTSNPN, SVGIG (reference sequence). The length of the CDR3 is 15 residues. The CDR3 DNA sequence: TGTGCCTGGAGCAGACAGCCTTATAGCAATCAGCCCCAGCATTTT. Translation: CAWSRQPYSNQPQHF.

This sequence joins TRBV5-1 and TRBJ2-1; TRBD1 matches at 8 bases. Germline V gives CDR1 SGHRS, CDR2 YFSETQ. J gave up 4 bases and V 0 bases, and 6 bases lay outside the gene matches. The CDR3 loop spans 16 amino acids. The chain's CDR3 is CASSLEGQASYNEQFF. CDR3 DNA sequence: TGCGCCAGCAGCTTGGAGGGACAGGCATCTTACAATGAGCAGTTCTTC.

The chain is built from TRBV9 and TRBJ1-2, with D possibly being TRBD1 (5 bases). V gave up 3 bases and J gave up 1 base, with 13 bases separating them. CDR1 is SGDLS, CDR2 YYNGEE, per germline. The CDR3 contains 15 residues. The CDR3 DNA is TGTGCCAGCAGCGCCCGGCGGACAAATAACTATGGCTACACCTTC. Protein: CASSARRTNNYGYTF.